This TCR beta chain was found in a study of T cells in Graves' hyperthyroidism and ophthalmopathy. Graves' hyperthyroidism showing no ophthalmopathy progression within 18 months was considered stable. Patients aged 18 to 65 had newly diagnosed hyperthyroidism that had lasted under 2 months. Germline V gene sequence: CDR1 SGHRS, CDR2 YFSETQ. Trimming shortened V by 3 bases and J by 2 bases, and 9 bases separated the two germline ends. The CDR3 is made up of 13 amino acids. There were TCR beta CDR3 regions amplified from RNA transcripts. Primed by the HTBI set, a first-round RT-PCR was run on the TCR CDR3. TCRdb reanalysed the multiplex PCR reads using MiXCR and keeps one entry per CDR3 protein. The table has around 350,000 distinct CDR3 sequences, approximately 25% seen once.

The TCR was taken from a man aged 50-60 years with Graves' hyperthyroidism. The rearrangement joins TRBV5-1 to TRBJ2-7; no reliable D call. The sample taken for sequencing was blood. CDR3 loop: CASSSLGTYEQYF. CDR3 nucleotide sequence: TGCGCCAGCAGCTCGCTGGGAACCTACGAGCAGTACTTC.